Listed here are 27 T cell receptor beta chains from one sample, sequenced in a study of T cells in Graves' hyperthyroidism and ophthalmopathy. Amplification of TCR beta CDR3 regions used RNA as the template. When the TCR CDR3 underwent first-round RT-PCR, the HTBI primer set was used. TCRdb reanalysed the multiplex PCR reads using MiXCR and keeps one entry per CDR3 protein. The sample shows a few hundred thousand distinct CDR3 sequences, roughly 46% of them seen only once. Sequencing used peripheral blood or thyroid tissue (not recorded which). These receptors were taken from a woman between 18 and 29 years old with Graves' hyperthyroidism.

The genes are TRBV29-1 and TRBJ1-2; D is undetermined. Trimming shortened V by 8 bases and J by 3 bases, and 22 bases separated the two germline ends. The CDR3 length is 15 residues. Germline assignment: CDR1 SQVTM and CDR2 ANQGSEA. The CDR3 spells CSSLVATGGYYGYTF. As DNA, the CDR3 is TGCAGCAGTCTAGTCGCGACCGGAGGATACTATGGCTACACCTTC.

The chain carries TRBV5-1 and TRBJ1-4; the D gene is possibly TRBD1 (6 bases). V was trimmed by 0 bases and J by 6 bases, leaving 12 bases between them. CDR1 and CDR2 from the germline V gene are SGHRS and YFSETQ. The CDR3 extends over 15 amino acids. The CDR3 is CASSLGGGRHEKLFF. The CDR3 nucleotides read TGCGCCAGCAGCTTGGGGGGGGGCAGACATGAAAAACTGTTTTTT.

The gene calls are TRBV29-1 and TRBJ1-2; D remains ambiguous. Trimming left V 8 bases short and J 8 bases short, with 18 bases between. The CDR3 contains 12 residues. Germline CDR1 is SQVTM and CDR2 is ANQGSEA. CDR3: CSLSWGPKGYTF. CDR3 in DNA: TGCAGCTTAAGTTGGGGTCCGAAGGGCTACACCTTC.

This clonotype has at least ten counts. V usage is TRBV2 and J usage is TRBJ2-7; D call uncertain. Germline V gene sequence: CDR1 SNHLY, CDR2 FYNNEI. Between the trimmed V and J ends, which lost 6 bases and 4 bases, there was a span of 4 bases. The CDR3 sequence is 10 residues long. CDR3 nucleotides: TGTGCCAGCAGAGGGTACGAGCAGTACTTC. It translates to CASRGYEQYF.

This clonotype was picked up many times. The CDR3 bases are TGTGCCAGCAGCTGGGGACTAGCGAACTACGAGCAGTACTTC. This sequence encodes CASSWGLANYEQYF. The chain uses TRBV13 and TRBJ2-7; the match to TRBD2 covers 10 bases. V lost 4 bases, J lost 3 bases, and 3 bases stayed unmatched. Per germline, CDR1 PRHDT and CDR2 FYEKMQ (reference sequence). The CDR3 contains 14 residues. The full variable domain, in which reference TRBV13 and TRBJ2-7 provide the parts outside the CDR3, is AAGVIQSPRHLIKEKRETATLKCYPIPRHDTVYWYQQGPGQDPQFLISFYEKMQSDKGSIPDRFSAQQFSDYHSELNMSSLELGDSALYFCASSWGLANYEQYFGPGTRLTVT.

This clonotype has a count of ten or more. V is TRBV29-1 and J is TRBJ2-7; 7 bases align to TRBD2. With V trimmed by 1 base and J by 5 bases, 5 bases remained unmatched. The CDR3 loop spans 13 amino acids. Per the germline V gene, CDR1 is SQVTM and CDR2 is ANQGSEA. In nucleotides, the CDR3 is TGCAGCGTTGAAGGCGGGAGCGTACACGAGCAGTACTTC. Translating it yields CSVEGGSVHEQYF.

The chain has TRBV2 and TRBJ1-6; 9 bases agree with TRBD1. This CDR3 has 14 amino acids. Germline lookup yields CDR1 SNHLY and CDR2 FYNNEI. V gave up 5 bases and J gave up 9 bases; unmatched junction bases: 5. This chain's CDR3 is CASSLQGASSPLHF. The DNA for the CDR3 is TGTGCCAGCAGTTTACAGGGGGCAAGTTCACCCCTCCACTTT.

The J gene is TRBJ2-7, the V gene TRBV7-2; TRBD2 aligns across 7 bases. The CDR3 sequence is 12 residues long. J was trimmed by 10 bases and V by 5 bases; bases with no gene match: 8. CDR1 is SGHTA, CDR2 FQGNSA, per germline. The CDR3 DNA follows: TGTGCCAGCAGCCAACCAGCGGGGCCTCAGTACTTC. Translating gives CASSQPAGPQYF.

Ten or more counts support this clonotype. V gene TRBV29-1 combines with J gene TRBJ1-4; D gene uncertain. The CDR3 length is 11 residues. Germline V CDR1 and CDR2: SQVTM, ANQGSEA. V lost 7 bases to trimming and J lost 7 bases, with 10 bases between them. CDR3: CSAGAGEKLFF. The CDR3 DNA reads as TGCAGCGCCGGAGCGGGTGAAAAACTGTTTTTT.

This clonotype was picked up many times. V usage is TRBV5-8 and J usage is TRBJ2-7; D remains ambiguous. V was trimmed by 4 bases and J by 6 bases, leaving 11 bases between them. Germline V gene sequence: CDR1 SGHTS, CDR2 YDEGEE. The CDR3 contains 12 residues. The CDR3 DNA reads as TGTGCCAGCAGCCCACCGTTGGGCGAGCAGTACTTC. Protein product: CASSPPLGEQYF.

This clonotype appeared many times. This chain uses TRBV7-3 with TRBJ2-5; D uncertain. Looked up from germline, CDR1 is SGHTA and CDR2 is FQGTGA. V gave up 1 base and J gave up 3 bases, with 6 bases separating them. This CDR3 has 13 residues. CDR3 nucleotides: TGTGCCAGCAGCTTAAACAGCAAAGAGACCCAGTACTTC. As protein: CASSLNSKETQYF.

This chain connects TRBV19 to TRBJ2-7; D possibly corresponds to TRBD2 (5 bases). CDR3 size: 14 residues. Germline V gene lookup returns CDR1 LNHDA and CDR2 SQIVND (reference sequence). The ends were cut back, 1 base at V and 2 bases at J, with 9 bases in the middle. The CDR3 region has the DNA TGTGCCAGTAGTATAGTGGGAGCGGCCTACGAGCAGTACTTC. Its translation: CASSIVGAAYEQYF.

The chain links TRBV4-2 to TRBJ1-2; D unclear. The CDR3 consists of 15 residues. Germline V gives CDR1 LGHNA, CDR2 YNFKEQ. Deletions cut 11 bases from V and 4 bases from J, with 23 bases between. The CDR3 DNA follows: TGTGCCTGGAGTGGGTCTTTTAAACCCCGCTATGGCTACACCTTC. This gives the protein CAWSGSFKPRYGYTF.

The V gene is TRBV20-1, the J gene TRBJ2-7; 9 nucleotides align to TRBD2. From germline, CDR1 is DFQATT and CDR2 SNEGSKA (reference sequence). The CDR3 has 12 amino acids. V was pared by 6 bases and J by 9 bases, with 9 bases of the junction left unmatched. In DNA form, the CDR3 reads TGCAGTGCCCACCGGCGAGCGGGAGGGCAGTACTTC. The encoded protein is CSAHRRAGGQYF.

This clonotype was seen repeatedly, ten times or more. The rearrangement links TRBV11-2 to TRBJ2-7; D possibly uses TRBD1 or TRBD2 (6 bases each). The CDR3 length is 15 residues. The germline gives CDR1 SGHAT, CDR2 FQNNGV. V was clipped by 5 bases and J by 0 bases, with 14 bases between them. CDR3 coding DNA: TGTGCCAGCAGCGGGAGGACAGTTCCCTCCTACGAGCAGTACTTC. Protein sequence: CASSGRTVPSYEQYF.

The CDR3 here is CAISWTGNTEAFF. The CDR3, as DNA: TGTGCCATCAGTTGGACAGGGAACACTGAAGCTTTCTTT. This chain links TRBV10-3 with TRBJ1-1, with 7 bases that match TRBD1. After removal of 5 bases from V and 1 base from J, the junction contained 1 base not matched to a gene. This CDR3 comprises 13 residues. Germline loops: CDR1 ENHRY, CDR2 SYGVKD.

This clonotype was picked up a small number of times. V gene TRBV4-2 combines with J gene TRBJ2-7; 15 nucleotides align to TRBD2. The CDR3 consists of 18 residues. Germline V CDR1 and CDR2: LGHNA, YNFKEQ. Trimming cost V 0 bases and J 3 bases; bases outside gene matches: 6. As DNA, the CDR3 is TGTGCCAGCAGCCAAGATCGGACTAGCGGGAGGGGAGGCTACGAGCAGTACTTC. Translating gives CASSQDRTSGRGGYEQYF.

The chain combines TRBV5-1 with TRBJ2-1; possibly TRBD1 for D (5 bases). CDR3 size: 13 residues. Trimming cost V 3 bases and J 7 bases, with 11 bases left between them. The germline V gene encodes CDR1 SGHRS and CDR2 YFSETQ. The chain's CDR3 is CASSSEGDNEQFF. CDR3 nucleotides: TGCGCCAGCAGCTCAGAAGGGGATAATGAGCAGTTCTTC.

This clonotype has a count of ten or more. The chain is built from TRBV19 and TRBJ1-5; a weak D match, TRBD1 (5 bases). The CDR3 totals 15 residues. CDR1 is LNHDA, CDR2 SQIVND, per germline (reference sequence). The germline V and J ends were trimmed by 4 bases and 0 bases, with 10 bases remaining between them. The CDR3: CASSRQRSSNQPQHF. In DNA, the CDR3 is TGTGCCAGTAGTAGACAGCGTTCTAGCAATCAGCCCCAGCATTTT.

This clonotype was picked up a small number of times. The chain has TRBV2 and TRBJ2-1; 7 bases are shared with TRBD2. V shed 5 bases, J shed 1 base, and the junction held 5 bases outside the gene matches. Germline values: CDR1 SNHLY, CDR2 FYNNEI. The CDR3 length is 15 residues. DNA for the CDR3: TGTGCCAGCAGTCAAAGCGGGGAGTCCTACAATGAGCAGTTCTTC. It codes for CASSQSGESYNEQFF.

At least ten counts were recorded for this clonotype. The rearrangement links TRBV7-3 to TRBJ1-1; 8 bases fit TRBD1. V lost 3 bases and J lost 4; bases outside the gene matches: 7. The germline gives CDR1 SGHTA, CDR2 FQGTGA. The length of the CDR3 is 15 residues. Written as DNA, the CDR3 is TGTGCCAGCAGCTTCACGGGACAGGTTGGCACTGAAGCTTTCTTT. Residues: CASSFTGQVGTEAFF.

The sample holds many counts of this clonotype. The V gene is TRBV24-1, the J gene TRBJ1-1, with D uncertain. The length of the CDR3 is 16 residues. CDR1 KGHDR and CDR2 SFDVKD come from the germline V gene. V dropped 0 bases and J dropped 12 bases, with 22 bases sitting between them. The CDR3 nucleotides read TGTGCCACCAGTGATTTGCTTGTTCGATTCATCCGGAGGACTTTCTTT. It codes for CATSDLLVRFIRRTFF.

The chain combines TRBV13 with TRBJ1-1; 10 bases align to TRBD1. This CDR3 has 17 residues. Germline lookup yields CDR1 PRHDT and CDR2 FYEKMQ (reference sequence). V lost 5 bases to trimming and J lost 0 bases; unmatched junction nucleotides: 9. The CDR3 protein is CASSLGGTGALNTEAFF. CDR3 DNA sequence: TGTGCCAGCAGCCTCGGCGGGACAGGGGCCTTGAACACTGAAGCTTTCTTT.

V usage is TRBV11-2 and J usage is TRBJ2-1; TRBD1 might be the D (5 bases). V lost 5 bases to trimming and J lost 5 bases, with 13 bases between them. This CDR3 has 14 amino acids. Germline loops: CDR1 SGHAT, CDR2 FQNNGV. This CDR3 is CASSTTDYNNEQFF. CDR3 DNA: TGTGCCAGCAGCACGACAGATTACAACAATGAGCAGTTCTTC.

The CDR3 DNA reads TGTGCCAGCAGTGAATCACCCTCGACAGGGGCCGTCAATGGCTACACCTTC. Amino acids: CASSESPSTGAVNGYTF. This chain uses TRBV25-1 with TRBJ1-2, with 8 bases identical to TRBD1. The CDR3 extends over 17 amino acids. Germline lookup yields CDR1 MGHDK and CDR2 SYGVNS. V was clipped by 1 base and J by 6 bases; unmatched bases: 13.

This chain connects TRBV12-3 or TRBV12-4 to TRBJ1-1, with D hard to call. The CDR3 is 14 residues long. The ends were cut back, 4 bases at V and 1 base at J, with 10 bases in the middle. CDR3 protein: CASSSLGGNTEAFF. The CDR3 DNA follows: TGTGCCAGCAGTTCCCTAGGAGGGAACACTGAAGCTTTCTTT.

This clonotype turned up a few times. CDR3: CASWRAGELFF. The CDR3 DNA sequence: TGTGCCAGTTGGAGGGCTGGGGAGCTGTTTTTT. The gene calls are TRBV6-6 and TRBJ2-2; a possible D gene is TRBD2 (6 bases). From germline, CDR1 is MNHNY and CDR2 SVGAGI (reference sequence). V was clipped by 9 bases and J by 8 bases, with 10 bases between them. This CDR3 spans 11 amino acids.